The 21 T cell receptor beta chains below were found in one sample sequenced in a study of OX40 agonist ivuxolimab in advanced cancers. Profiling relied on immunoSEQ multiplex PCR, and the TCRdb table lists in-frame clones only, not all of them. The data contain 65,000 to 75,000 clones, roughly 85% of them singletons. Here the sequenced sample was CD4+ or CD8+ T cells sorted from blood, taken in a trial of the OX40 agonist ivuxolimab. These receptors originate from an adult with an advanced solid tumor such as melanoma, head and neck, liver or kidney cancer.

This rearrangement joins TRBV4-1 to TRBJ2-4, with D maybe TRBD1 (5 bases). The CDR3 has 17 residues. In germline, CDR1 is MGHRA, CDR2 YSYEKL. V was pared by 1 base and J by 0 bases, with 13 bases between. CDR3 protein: CASSQGRQGLAKNIQYF. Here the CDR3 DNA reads TGCGCCAGCAGCCAAGGCCGGCAGGGTCTAGCCAAAAACATTCAGTACTTC.

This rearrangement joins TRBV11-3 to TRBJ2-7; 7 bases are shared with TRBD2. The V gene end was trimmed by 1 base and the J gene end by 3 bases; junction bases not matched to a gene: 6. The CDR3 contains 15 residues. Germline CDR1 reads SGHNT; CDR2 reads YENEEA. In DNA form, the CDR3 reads TGTGCCAGCAGCTTAGGGACCGCTAGCGGCTACGAGCAGTACTTC. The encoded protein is CASSLGTASGYEQYF.

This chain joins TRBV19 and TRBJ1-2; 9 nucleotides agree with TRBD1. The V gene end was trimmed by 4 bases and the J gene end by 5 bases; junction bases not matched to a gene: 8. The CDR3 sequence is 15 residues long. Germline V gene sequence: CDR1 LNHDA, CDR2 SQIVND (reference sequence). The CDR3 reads CASSRGQGPTYGYTF. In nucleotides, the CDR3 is TGTGCCAGTAGTAGAGGACAGGGGCCAACGTATGGCTACACCTTC.

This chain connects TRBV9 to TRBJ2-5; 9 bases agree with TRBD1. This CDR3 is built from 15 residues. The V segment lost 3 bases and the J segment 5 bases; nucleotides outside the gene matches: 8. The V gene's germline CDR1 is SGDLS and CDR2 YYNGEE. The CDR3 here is CASSERQGTGETQYF. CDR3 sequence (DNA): TGTGCCAGCAGCGAGAGACAGGGGACAGGGGAGACCCAGTACTTC.

CDR3 nucleotides: TGTGCCAGCAGCTTTCTGAGCGCCTACGAGCAGTACTTC. Its protein is CASSFLSAYEQYF. The genes are TRBV7-2 and TRBJ2-7; no firm D call. V was trimmed by 3 bases and J by 2 bases, leaving 8 bases between them. CDR1 is SGHTA, CDR2 FQGNSA, per germline. This CDR3 has 13 amino acids.

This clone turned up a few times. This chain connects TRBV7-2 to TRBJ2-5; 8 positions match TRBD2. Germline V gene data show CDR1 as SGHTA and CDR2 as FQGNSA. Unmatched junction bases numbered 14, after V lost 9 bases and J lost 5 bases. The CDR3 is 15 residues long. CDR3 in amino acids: CASTSGGASSETQYF. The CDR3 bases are TGTGCCAGTACCTCGGGGGGGGCTAGCTCGGAGACCCAGTACTTC. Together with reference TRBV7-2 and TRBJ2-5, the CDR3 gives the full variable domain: GAGVSQSPSNKVTEKGKDVELRCDPISGHTALYWYRQSLGQGLEFLIYFQGNSAPDKSGLPSDRFSAERTGGSVSTLTIQRTQQEDSAVYLCASTSGGASSETQYFGPGTRLLVL.

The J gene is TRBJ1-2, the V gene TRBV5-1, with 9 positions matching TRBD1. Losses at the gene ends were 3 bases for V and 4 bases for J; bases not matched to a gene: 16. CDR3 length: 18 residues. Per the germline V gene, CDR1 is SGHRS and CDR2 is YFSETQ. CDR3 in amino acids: CASSSIPGQGLEGYGYTF. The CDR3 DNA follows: TGCGCCAGCAGCTCGATACCTGGACAGGGGTTAGAGGGCTATGGCTACACCTTC.

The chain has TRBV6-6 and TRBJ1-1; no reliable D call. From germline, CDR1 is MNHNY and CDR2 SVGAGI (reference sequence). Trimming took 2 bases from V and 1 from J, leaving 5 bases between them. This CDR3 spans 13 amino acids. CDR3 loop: CASSYGGNTEAFF. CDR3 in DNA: TGTGCCAGCAGTTACGGTGGGAACACTGAAGCTTTCTTT.

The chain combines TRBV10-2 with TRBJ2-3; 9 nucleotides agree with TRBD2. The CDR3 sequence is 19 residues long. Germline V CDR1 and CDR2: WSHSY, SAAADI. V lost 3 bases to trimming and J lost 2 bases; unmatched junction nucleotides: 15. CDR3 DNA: TGCGCCAGCAGTGATCCAAACGGGCTAGCGGGACCTGTCACAGATACGCAGTATTTT. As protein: CASSDPNGLAGPVTDTQYF.

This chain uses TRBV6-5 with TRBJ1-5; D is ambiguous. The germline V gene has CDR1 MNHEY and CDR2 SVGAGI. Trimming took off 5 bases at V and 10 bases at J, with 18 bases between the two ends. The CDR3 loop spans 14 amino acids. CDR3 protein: CASSVRGTIDPQHF. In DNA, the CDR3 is TGTGCCAGCAGTGTACGGGGTACTATTGATCCCCAGCATTTT.

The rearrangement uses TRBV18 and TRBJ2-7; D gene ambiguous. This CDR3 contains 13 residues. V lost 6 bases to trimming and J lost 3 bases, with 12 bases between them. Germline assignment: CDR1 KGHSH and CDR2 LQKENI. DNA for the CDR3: TGTGCCAGCTCTCCGGACGCAGGCTACGAGCAGTACTTC. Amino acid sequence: CASSPDAGYEQYF.

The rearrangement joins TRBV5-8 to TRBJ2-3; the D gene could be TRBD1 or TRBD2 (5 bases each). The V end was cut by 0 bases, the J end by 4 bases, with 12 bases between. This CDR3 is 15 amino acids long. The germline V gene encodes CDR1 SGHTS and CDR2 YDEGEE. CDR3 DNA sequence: TGTGCCAGCAGCTTGGATCCGGGGCGGGCAGATACGCAGTATTTT. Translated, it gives CASSLDPGRADTQYF.

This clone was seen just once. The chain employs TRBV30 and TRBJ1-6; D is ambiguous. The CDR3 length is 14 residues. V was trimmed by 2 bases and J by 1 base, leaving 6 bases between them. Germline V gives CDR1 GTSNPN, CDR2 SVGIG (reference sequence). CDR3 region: CAWSPRSYNSPLHF. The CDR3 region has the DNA TGTGCCTGGAGTCCGCGATCCTATAATTCACCCCTCCACTTT.

The CDR3 DNA follows: TGTGCCAGCACCGAATTAGGTAGGGAAACTGAAGCTTTCTTT. This sequence encodes CASTELGRETEAFF. The J gene is TRBJ1-1, the V gene TRBV2; D is ambiguous. CDR1 SNHLY and CDR2 FYNNEI come from the germline V gene. The CDR3 has 14 residues. Trimming took off 7 bases at V and 5 bases at J, with 17 bases between the two ends.

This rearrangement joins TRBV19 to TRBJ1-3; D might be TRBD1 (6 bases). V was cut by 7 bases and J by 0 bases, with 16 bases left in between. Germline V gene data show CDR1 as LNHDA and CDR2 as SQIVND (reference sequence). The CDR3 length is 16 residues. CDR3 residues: CASTPLDSSSGNTIYF. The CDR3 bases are TGTGCCAGTACCCCCCTGGACAGTAGCTCTGGAAACACCATATATTTT.

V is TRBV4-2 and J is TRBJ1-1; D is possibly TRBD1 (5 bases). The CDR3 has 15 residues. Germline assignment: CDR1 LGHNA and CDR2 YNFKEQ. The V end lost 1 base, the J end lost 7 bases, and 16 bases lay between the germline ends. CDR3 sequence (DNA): TGTGCCAGCAGCCAAGGAGATAACCGGGACGTTGAAGCTTTCTTT. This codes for CASSQGDNRDVEAFF.

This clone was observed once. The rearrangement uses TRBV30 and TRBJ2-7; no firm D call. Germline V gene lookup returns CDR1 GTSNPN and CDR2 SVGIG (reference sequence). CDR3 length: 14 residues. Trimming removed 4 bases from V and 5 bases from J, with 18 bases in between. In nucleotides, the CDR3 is TGTGCCTGGAATAACCGCCCCCGTGGCCACGAGCAGTACTTC. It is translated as CAWNNRPRGHEQYF. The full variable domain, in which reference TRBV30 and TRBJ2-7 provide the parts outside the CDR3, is SQTIHQWPATLVQPVGSPLSLECTVEGTSNPNLYWYRQAAGRGLQLLFYSVGIGQISSEVPQNLSASRPQDRQFILSSKKLLLSDSGFYLCAWNNRPRGHEQYFGPGTRLTVT.

The CDR3 sequence is CASSREVSGYTF. CDR3 DNA: TGTGCCAGCAGCCGAGAGGTCTCTGGCTACACCTTC. The chain recombines TRBV4-2 with TRBJ1-2; no clear D gene. This CDR3 comprises 12 residues. CDR1 is LGHNA, CDR2 YNFKEQ, per germline. V dropped 4 bases and J dropped 7 bases, with 10 bases sitting between them.

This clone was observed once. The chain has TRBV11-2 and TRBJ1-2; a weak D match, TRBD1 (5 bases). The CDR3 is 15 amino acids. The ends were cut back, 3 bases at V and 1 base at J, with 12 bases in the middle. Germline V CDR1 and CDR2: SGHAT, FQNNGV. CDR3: CASSLGGTFNYGYTF. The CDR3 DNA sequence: TGTGCCAGCAGCTTGGGAGGGACCTTTAACTATGGCTACACCTTC.

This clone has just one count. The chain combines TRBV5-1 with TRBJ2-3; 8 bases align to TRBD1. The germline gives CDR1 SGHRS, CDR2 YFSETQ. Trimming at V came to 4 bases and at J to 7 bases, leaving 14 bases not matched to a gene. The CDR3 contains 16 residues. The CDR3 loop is CASSPSTGVVINTQYF. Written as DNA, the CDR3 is TGCGCCAGCAGCCCCTCGACAGGGGTGGTTATAAATACGCAGTATTTT.

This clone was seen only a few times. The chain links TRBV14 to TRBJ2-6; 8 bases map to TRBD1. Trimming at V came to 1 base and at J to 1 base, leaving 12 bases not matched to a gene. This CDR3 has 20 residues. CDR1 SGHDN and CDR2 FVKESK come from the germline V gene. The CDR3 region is CASSQVRRGQAGSGANVLTF. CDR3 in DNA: TGTGCCAGCAGCCAAGTGCGCAGGGGGCAAGCTGGGTCTGGGGCCAACGTCCTGACTTTC.